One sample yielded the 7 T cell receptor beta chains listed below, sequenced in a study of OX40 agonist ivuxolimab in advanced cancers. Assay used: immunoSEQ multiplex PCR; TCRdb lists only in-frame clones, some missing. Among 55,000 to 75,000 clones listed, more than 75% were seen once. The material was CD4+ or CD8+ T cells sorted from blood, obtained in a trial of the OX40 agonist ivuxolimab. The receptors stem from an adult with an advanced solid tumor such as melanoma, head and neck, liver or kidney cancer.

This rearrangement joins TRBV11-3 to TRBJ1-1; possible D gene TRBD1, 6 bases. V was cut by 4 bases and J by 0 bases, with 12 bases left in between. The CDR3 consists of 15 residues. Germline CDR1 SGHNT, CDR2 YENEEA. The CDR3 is CASSSGGTLNTEAFF. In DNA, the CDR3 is TGTGCCAGCAGCTCAGGTGGGACATTGAACACTGAAGCTTTCTTT.

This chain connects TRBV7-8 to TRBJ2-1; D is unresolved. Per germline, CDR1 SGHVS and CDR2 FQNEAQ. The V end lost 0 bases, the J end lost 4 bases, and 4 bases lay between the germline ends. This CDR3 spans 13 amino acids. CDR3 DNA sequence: TGTGCCAGCAGCTTAGCCTTATACAATGAGCAGTTCTTC. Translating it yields CASSLALYNEQFF.

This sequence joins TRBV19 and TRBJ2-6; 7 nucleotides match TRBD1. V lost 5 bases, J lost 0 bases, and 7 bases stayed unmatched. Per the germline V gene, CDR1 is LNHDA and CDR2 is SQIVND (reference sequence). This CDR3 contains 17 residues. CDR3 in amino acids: CASSSLDRASGANVLTF. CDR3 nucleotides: TGTGCCAGTAGTTCCCTCGACAGGGCCTCTGGGGCCAACGTCCTGACTTTC.

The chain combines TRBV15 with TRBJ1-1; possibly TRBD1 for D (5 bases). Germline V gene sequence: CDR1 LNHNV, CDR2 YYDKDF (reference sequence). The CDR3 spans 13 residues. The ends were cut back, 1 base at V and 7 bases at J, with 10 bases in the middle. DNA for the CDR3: TGTGCCACCAGCAGAGGGGGCAAAAGTGAAGCTTTCTTT. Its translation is CATSRGGKSEAFF.

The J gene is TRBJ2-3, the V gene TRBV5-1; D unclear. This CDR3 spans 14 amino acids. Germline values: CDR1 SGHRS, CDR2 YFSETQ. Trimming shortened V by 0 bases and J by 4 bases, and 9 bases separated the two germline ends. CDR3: CASSLDTGPDTQYF. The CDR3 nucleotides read TGCGCCAGCAGCTTGGACACGGGCCCAGATACGCAGTATTTT.

DNA of the CDR3: TGTGCCAGCACCGGGACAGTAACGTCTGGGGCCAACGTCCTGACTTTC. Its translation is CASTGTVTSGANVLTF. The chain employs TRBV2 and TRBJ2-6, with TRBD1 matching 7 bases. The V segment lost 7 bases and the J segment 1 base; nucleotides outside the gene matches: 7. CDR3 length: 16 residues. Germline-derived CDR1 and CDR2 are SNHLY and FYNNEI.

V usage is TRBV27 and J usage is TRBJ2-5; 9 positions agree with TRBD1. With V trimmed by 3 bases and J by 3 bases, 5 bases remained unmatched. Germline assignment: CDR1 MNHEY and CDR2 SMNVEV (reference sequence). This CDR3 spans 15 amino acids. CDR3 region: CASSFDRGMEETQYF. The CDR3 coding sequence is TGTGCCAGCAGTTTTGACAGGGGGATGGAAGAGACCCAGTACTTC.